This TCR beta chain is from a study of blood T cell repertoires in COVID-19. At the level of the study: The United States, Italy and Spain supplied acute and convalescent COVID-19 samples.

This clone came up once. CDR3 size: 15 residues. The germline CDR1 and CDR2 sequences are SGHRS and YFSETQ. V lost 5 bases and J lost 3; bases outside the gene matches: 5. Authors' methods: It was from reference gene primer amplification that nucleated cell counts were estimated. The repertoire was sequenced with immunoSEQ multiplex PCR; TCRdb's copy has only in-frame clones and lacks some. The DNA was the basis for D and trimming; V, J and clone size are from that table. Counted here are roughly 140,000 clones, over 75% occurring once; the ten biggest clones make up under 15%. The material sequenced was peripheral blood. This receptor was identified in a man aged 60 to 75 with active or convalescent COVID-19. V is TRBV5-1 and J is TRBJ2-1; 10 positions match TRBD1. Written as DNA, the CDR3 is TGCGCCAGCAGAAACCGGGACAGGGGCTACAATGAGCAGTTCTTC. Its translation is CASRNRDRGYNEQFF.